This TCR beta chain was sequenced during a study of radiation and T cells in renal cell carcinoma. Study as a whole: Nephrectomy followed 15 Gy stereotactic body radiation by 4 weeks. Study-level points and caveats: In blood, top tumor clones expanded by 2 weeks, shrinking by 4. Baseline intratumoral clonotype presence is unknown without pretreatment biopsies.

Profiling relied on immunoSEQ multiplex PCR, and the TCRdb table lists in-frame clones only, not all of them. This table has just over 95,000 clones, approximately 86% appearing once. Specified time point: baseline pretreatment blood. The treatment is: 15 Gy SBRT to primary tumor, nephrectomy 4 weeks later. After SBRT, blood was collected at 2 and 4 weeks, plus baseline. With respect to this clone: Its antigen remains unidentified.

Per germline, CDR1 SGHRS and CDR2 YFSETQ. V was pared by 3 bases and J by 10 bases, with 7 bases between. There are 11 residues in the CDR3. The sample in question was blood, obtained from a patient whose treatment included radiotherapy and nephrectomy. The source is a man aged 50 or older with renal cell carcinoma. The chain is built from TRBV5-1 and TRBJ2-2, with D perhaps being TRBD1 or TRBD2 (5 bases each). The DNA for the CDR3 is TGCGCCAGCAGCTGGGACCAGGAGCTGTTTTTT. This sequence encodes CASSWDQELFF.